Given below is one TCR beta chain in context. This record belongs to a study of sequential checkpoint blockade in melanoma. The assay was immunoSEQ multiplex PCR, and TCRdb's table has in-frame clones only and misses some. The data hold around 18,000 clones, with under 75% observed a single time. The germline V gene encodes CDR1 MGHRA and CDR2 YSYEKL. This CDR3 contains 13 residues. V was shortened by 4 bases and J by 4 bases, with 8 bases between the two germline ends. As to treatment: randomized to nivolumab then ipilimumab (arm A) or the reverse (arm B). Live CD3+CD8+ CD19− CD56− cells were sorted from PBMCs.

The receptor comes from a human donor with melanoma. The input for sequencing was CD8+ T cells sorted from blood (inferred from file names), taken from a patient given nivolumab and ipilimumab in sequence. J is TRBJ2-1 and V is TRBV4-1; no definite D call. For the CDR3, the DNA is TGCGCCAGCAGCCCCTGGAGTTACAATGAGCAGTTCTTC. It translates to CASSPWSYNEQFF.